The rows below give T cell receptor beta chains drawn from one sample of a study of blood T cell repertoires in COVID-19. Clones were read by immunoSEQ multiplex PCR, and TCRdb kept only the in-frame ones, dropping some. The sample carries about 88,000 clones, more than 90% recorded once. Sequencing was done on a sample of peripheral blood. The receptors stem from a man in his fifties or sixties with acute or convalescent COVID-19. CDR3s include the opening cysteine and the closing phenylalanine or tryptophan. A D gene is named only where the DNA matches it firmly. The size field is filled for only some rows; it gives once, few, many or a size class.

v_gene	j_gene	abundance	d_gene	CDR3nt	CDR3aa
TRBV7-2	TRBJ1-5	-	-	TGTGCCAGCAGCTCAGACAGTTCGAATCAGCCCCAGCATTTT	CASSSDSSNQPQHF
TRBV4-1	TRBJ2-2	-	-	TGCGCCAGCAGCCAAGATCGGGGGGTGGCAGGGGAAAACACCGGGGAGCTGTTTTTT	CASSQDRGVAGENTGELFF
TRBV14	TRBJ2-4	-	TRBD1	TGTGCCAGCAGCAAAACGGGACAGGGGGCGTTTCTAGCCAAAAACATTCAGTACTTC	CASSKTGQGAFLAKNIQYF
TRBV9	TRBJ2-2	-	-	TGTGCCAGCAGCGTTCTCCAGGGGACCGGGGAGCTGTTTTTT	CASSVLQGTGELFF
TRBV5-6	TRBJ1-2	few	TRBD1	TGTGCCAGCAGCTCCCCCGGGACAGCACGGGGCTACACCTTC	CASSSPGTARGYTF
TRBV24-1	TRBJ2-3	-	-	TGTGCCACCAGTGATTTGGGACCGGGGTCCGGCCCTAGCACAGATACGCAGTATTTT	CATSDLGPGSGPSTDTQYF
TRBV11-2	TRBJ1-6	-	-	TGTGCCAGCAGTTTTGCGGGAGGGACTAATTCACCCCTCCACTTT	CASSFAGGTNSPLHF
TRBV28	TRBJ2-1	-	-	TGTGCCAGCAGTTTCCAAGACTCGGCGGAATACAATGAGCAGTTCTTC	CASSFQDSAEYNEQFF
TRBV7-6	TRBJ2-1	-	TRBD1	TGTGCCAGCAGCCTCGACAGGGGGTCCTACAATGAGCAGTTCTTC	CASSLDRGSYNEQFF
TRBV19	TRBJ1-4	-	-	TGTGCCAGTATGGGGGGAGTGGCGGCGGGAAAACTGTTTTTT	CASMGGVAAGKLFF
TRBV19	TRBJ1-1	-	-	TGTGCCAGTAGTATAGGAGAAGAAGCTTTCTTT	CASSIGEEAFF
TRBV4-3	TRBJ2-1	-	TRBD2	TGCGCCAGCAGCCAAGTAGCTAGCGGGAGTAGGAGCTCCTACAATGAGCAGTTCTTC	CASSQVASGSRSSYNEQFF
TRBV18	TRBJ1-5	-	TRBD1	TGTGCCAGCTCAGGGACAGGGGCGGGTCAGCCCCAGCATTTT	CASSGTGAGQPQHF